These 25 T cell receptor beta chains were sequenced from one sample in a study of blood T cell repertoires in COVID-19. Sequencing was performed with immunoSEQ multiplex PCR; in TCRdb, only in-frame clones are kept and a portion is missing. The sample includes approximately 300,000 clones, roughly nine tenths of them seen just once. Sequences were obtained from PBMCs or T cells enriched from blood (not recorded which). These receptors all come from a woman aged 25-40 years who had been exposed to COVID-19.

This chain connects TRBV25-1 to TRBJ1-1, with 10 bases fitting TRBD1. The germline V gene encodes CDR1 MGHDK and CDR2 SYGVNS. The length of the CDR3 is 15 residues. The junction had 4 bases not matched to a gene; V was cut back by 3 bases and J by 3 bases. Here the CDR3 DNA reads TGTGCCAGCAGTGATCCCGGGACAGGGGACACTGAAGCTTTCTTT. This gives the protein CASSDPGTGDTEAFF.

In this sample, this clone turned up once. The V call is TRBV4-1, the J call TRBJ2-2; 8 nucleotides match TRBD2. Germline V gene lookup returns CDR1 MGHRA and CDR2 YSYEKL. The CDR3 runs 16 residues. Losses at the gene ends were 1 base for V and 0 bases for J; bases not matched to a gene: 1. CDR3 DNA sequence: TGCGCCAGCAGCCAAGGTAGCGGGGCGAACACCGGGGAGCTGTTTTTT. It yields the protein CASSQGSGANTGELFF.

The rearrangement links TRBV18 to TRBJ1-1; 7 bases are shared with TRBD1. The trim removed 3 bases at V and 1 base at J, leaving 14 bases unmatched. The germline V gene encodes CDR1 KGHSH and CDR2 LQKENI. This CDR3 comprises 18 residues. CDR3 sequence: CASSPPGQRLGRNTEAFF. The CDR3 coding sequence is TGTGCCAGCTCACCTCCGGGACAGCGGTTGGGTAGGAACACTGAAGCTTTCTTT.

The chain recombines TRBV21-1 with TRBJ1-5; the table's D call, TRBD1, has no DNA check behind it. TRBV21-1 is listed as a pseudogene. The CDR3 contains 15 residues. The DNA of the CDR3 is TGTGCCAGCAGCCCTTACAGGGGGTCCAATCAGCCCCAGCATTTT. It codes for CASSPYRGSNQPQHF.

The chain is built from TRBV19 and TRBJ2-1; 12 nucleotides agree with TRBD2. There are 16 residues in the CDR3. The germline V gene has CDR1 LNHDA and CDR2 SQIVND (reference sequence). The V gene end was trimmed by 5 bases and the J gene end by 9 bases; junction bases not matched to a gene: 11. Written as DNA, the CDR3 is TGTGCCAGTAGTCCCCGACCTAGCGGGGGGGTCGCTGAGCAGTTCTTC. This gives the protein CASSPRPSGGVAEQFF. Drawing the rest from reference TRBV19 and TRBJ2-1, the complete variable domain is DGGITQSPKYLFRKEGQNVTLSCEQNLNHDAMYWYRQDPGQGLRLIYYSQIVNDFQKGDIAEGYSVSREKKESFPLTVTSAQKNPTAFYLCASSPRPSGGVAEQFFGPGTRLTVL.

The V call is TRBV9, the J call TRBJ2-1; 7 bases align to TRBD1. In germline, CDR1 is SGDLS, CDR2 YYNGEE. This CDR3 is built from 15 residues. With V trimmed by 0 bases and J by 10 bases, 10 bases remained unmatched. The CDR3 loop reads CASSVEGATESEQFF. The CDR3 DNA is TGTGCCAGCAGCGTAGAGGGGGCTACGGAATCCGAGCAGTTCTTC.

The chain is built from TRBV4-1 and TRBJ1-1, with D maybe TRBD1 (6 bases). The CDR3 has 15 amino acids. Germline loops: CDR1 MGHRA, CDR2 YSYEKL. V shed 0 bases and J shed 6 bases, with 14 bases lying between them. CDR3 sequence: CASSQDAGARAEAFF. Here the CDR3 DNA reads TGCGCCAGCAGCCAAGATGCGGGGGCGCGGGCTGAAGCTTTCTTT.

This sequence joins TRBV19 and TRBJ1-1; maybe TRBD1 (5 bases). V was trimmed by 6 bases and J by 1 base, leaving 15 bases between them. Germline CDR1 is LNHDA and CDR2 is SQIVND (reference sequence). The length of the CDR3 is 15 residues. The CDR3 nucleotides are TGTGCCAGTAGCGGTCAGGGTCGTGGGAACACTGAAGCTTTCTTT. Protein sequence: CASSGQGRGNTEAFF.

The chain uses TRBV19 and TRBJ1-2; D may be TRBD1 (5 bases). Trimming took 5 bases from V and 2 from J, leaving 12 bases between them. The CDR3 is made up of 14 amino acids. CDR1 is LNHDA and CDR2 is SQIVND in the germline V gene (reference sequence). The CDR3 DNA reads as TGTGCCAGTAGTCCCGGGGCGGGGAACTATGGCTACACCTTC. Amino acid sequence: CASSPGAGNYGYTF.

Here the CDR3 DNA reads TGTGCCAGCTCACGCGGGACAGTACTCAACTATGGCTACACCTTC. This translates into CASSRGTVLNYGYTF. The chain employs TRBV18 and TRBJ1-2, with 7 bases that match TRBD1. The V and J ends lost 4 bases and 2 bases, in that order; junction bases with no gene match: 7. Germline CDR1 is KGHSH and CDR2 is LQKENI. There are 15 residues in the CDR3. The full variable domain, in which reference TRBV18 and TRBJ1-2 provide the parts outside the CDR3, is NAGVMQNPRHLVRRRGQEARLRCSPMKGHSHVYWYRQLPEEGLKFMVYLQKENIIDESGMPKERFSAEFPKEGPSILRIQQVVRGDSAAYFCASSRGTVLNYGYTFGSGTRLTVV.

CDR3 nucleotides: TGTGCCAGCGGAGGTTACAATGAGCAGTTCTTC. It specifies CASGGYNEQFF. The rearrangement joins TRBV11-2 to TRBJ2-1; possible D gene TRBD2, 5 bases. Germline lookup yields CDR1 SGHAT and CDR2 FQNNGV. Trimming pared 8 bases from V and 4 bases from J, leaving 6 bases between. This CDR3 has 11 amino acids.

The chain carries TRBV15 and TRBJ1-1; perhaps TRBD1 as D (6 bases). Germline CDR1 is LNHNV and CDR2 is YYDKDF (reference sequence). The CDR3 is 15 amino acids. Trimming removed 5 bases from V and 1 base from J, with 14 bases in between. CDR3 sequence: CATSWGGRKNTEAFF. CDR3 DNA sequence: TGTGCCACCAGCTGGGGGGGCAGAAAGAACACTGAAGCTTTCTTT. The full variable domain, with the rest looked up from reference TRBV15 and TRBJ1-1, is DAMVIQNPRYQVTQFGKPVTLSCSQTLNHNVMYWYQQKSSQAPKLLFHYYDKDFNNEADTPDNFQSRRPNTSFCFLDIRSPGLGDTAMYLCATSWGGRKNTEAFFGQGTRLTVV.

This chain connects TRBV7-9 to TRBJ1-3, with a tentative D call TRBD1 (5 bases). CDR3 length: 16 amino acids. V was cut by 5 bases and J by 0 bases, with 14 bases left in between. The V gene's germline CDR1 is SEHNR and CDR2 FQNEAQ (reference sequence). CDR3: CASSPRTYPSGNTIYF. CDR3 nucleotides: TGTGCCAGCAGCCCACGGACATACCCCTCTGGAAACACCATATATTTT.

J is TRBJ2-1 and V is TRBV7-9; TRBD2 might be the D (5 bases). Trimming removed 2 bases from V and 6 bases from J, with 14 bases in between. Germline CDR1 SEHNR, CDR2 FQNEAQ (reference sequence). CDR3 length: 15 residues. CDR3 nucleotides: TGTGCCAGCAGCTTATTCACAATGGGGAGCAATGAGCAGTTCTTC. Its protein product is CASSLFTMGSNEQFF.

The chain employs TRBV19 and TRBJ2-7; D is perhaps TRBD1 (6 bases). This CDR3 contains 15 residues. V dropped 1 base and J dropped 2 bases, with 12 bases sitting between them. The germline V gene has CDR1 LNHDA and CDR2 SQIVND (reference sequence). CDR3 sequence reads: CASSIAPGQTYEQYF. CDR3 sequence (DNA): TGTGCCAGTAGTATAGCCCCGGGACAAACCTACGAGCAGTACTTC. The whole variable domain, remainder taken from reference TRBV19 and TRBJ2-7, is DGGITQSPKYLFRKEGQNVTLSCEQNLNHDAMYWYRQDPGQGLRLIYYSQIVNDFQKGDIAEGYSVSREKKESFPLTVTSAQKNPTAFYLCASSIAPGQTYEQYFGPGTRLTVT.

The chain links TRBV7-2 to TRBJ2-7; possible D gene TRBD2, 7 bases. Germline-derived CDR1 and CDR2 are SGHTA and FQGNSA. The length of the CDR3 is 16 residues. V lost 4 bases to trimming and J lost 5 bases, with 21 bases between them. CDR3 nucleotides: TGTGCCAGCAGCTATCAATCCGGGGGGCCCTTCCACGAGCAGTACTTC. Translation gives CASSYQSGGPFHEQYF.

CDR3 protein: CASSVEGSGTQYF. DNA for the CDR3: TGTGCCAGCAGCGTAGAAGGTTCGGGGACCCAGTACTTC. The chain carries TRBV9 and TRBJ2-5; D gene uncertain. CDR3 size: 13 residues. CDR1 is SGDLS, CDR2 YYNGEE, per germline. The V end was cut by 0 bases, the J end by 7 bases, with 10 bases between.

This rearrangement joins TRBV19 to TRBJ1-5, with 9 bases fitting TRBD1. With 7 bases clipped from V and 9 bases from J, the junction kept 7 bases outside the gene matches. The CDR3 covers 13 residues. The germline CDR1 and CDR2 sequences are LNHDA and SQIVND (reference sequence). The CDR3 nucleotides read TGTGCCAGTACCCCCGGACAGGGGAGGCCCCAGCATTTT. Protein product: CASTPGQGRPQHF.

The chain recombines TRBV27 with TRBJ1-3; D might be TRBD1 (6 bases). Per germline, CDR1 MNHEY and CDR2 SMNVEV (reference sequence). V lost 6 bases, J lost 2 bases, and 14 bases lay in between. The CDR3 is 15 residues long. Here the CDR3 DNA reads TGTGCCAGCAGATCTACAGGGTGGGCTGGAAACACCATATATTTT. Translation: CASRSTGWAGNTIYF.

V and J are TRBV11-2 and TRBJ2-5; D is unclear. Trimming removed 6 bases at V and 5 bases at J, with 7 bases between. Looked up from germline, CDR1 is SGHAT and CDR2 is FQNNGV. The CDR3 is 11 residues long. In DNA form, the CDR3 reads TGTGCCAGCAGAGCCATGGAGACCCAGTACTTC. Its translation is CASRAMETQYF.

The DNA of the CDR3 is TGTGCCAGCAGTTATAGTTGGGACAGAGCCTACGAGCAGTACTTC. This translates into CASSYSWDRAYEQYF. The chain recombines TRBV6-5 with TRBJ2-7; TRBD1 agrees at 7 bases. The J segment lost 2 bases and the V segment lost 3 bases, leaving 7 bases of the junction unmatched. This CDR3 is 15 amino acids long. Germline values: CDR1 MNHEY, CDR2 SVGAGI.

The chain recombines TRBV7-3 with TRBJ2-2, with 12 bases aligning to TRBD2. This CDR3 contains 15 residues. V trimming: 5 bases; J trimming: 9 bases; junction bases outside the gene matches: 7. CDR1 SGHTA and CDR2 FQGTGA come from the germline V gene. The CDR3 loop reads CASSTLAGGLRELFF. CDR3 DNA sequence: TGTGCCAGCAGCACGCTAGCGGGGGGGCTCCGGGAGCTGTTTTTT. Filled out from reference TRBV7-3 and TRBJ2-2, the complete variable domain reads GAGVSQTPSNKVTEKGKYVELRCDPISGHTALYWYRQSLGQGPEFLIYFQGTGAADDSGLPNDRFFAVRPEGSVSTLKIQRTERGDSAVYLCASSTLAGGLRELFFGEGSRLTVL.

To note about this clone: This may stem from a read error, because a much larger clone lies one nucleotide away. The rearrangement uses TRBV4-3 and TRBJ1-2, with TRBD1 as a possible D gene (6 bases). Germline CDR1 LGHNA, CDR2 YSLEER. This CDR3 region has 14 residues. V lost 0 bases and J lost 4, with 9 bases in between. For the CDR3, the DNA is TGCGCCAGCAGCCAAGATACAGGGCCCTATGGCTACACCTTC. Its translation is CASSQDTGPYGYTF.

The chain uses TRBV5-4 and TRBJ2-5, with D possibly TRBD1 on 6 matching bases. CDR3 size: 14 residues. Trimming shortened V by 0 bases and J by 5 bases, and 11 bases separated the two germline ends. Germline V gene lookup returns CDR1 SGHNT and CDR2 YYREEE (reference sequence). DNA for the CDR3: TGTGCCAGCAGCTTGGTGGGGGCGGGCGAGACCCAGTACTTC. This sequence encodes CASSLVGAGETQYF. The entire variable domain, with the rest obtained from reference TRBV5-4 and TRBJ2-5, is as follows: ETGVTQSPTHLIKTRGQQVTLRCSSQSGHNTVSWYQQALGQGPQFIFQYYREEENGRGNFPPRFSGLQFPNYSSELNVNALELDDSALYLCASSLVGAGETQYFGPGTRLLVL.

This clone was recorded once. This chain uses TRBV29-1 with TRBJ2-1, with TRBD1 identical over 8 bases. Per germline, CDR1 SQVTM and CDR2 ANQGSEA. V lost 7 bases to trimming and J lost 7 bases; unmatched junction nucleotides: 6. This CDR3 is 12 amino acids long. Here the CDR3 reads CSAGQGGNEQFF. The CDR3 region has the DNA TGCAGCGCCGGACAGGGCGGGAATGAGCAGTTCTTC.